The rows below give T cell receptor beta chains drawn from one sample of a study of blood T cell repertoires in COVID-19. This table comes from immunoSEQ multiplex PCR, and its TCRdb copy is limited to in-frame clones, with some not included. The data show roughly 70,000 clones, roughly 80% seen once. Specimen: peripheral blood. These receptors were taken from a man in his 70s with COVID-19, enrolled during active disease. Both conserved end residues are part of each CDR3. A D gene is named only where the DNA matches it firmly. Some rows have no size entry. The others give once, few or many, or a class for an expanded clone.

d_call	clone_size	v_call	j_call	cdr3_aa	cdr3_nt
NA	NA	TRBV13	TRBJ1-4	CASSQRGANNEKLFF	TGTGCCAGCAGCCAACGGGGGGCCAATAATGAAAAACTGTTTTTT
TRBD2	NA	TRBV19	TRBJ2-1	CASSRRAGAGNEQFF	TGTGCCAGTAGCAGAAGGGCGGGAGCTGGGAATGAGCAGTTCTTC
TRBD1	NA	TRBV30	TRBJ1-4	CAWRVQGGGEKLFF	TGTGCCTGGAGGGTACAGGGGGGTGGTGAAAAACTGTTTTTT
TRBD1	NA	TRBV28	TRBJ2-3	CASSSQTGRWIDTQYF	TGTGCCAGCAGTTCTCAGACAGGGCGGTGGATAGATACGCAGTATTTT
TRBD2	NA	TRBV2	TRBJ2-1	CARTPAGGYNEQFF	TGTGCCAGGACGCCAGCGGGAGGCTACAATGAGCAGTTCTTC
TRBD2	NA	TRBV3-1/TRBV3-2	TRBJ2-2	CASSQVPAGPPNTGELFF	TGTGCCAGCAGCCAAGTGCCAGCGGGACCCCCGAACACCGGGGAGCTGTTTTTT
NA	NA	TRBV5-4	TRBJ2-7	CASSLRTTLSYEQYF	TGTGCCAGCAGCCTTAGGACTACTCTCTCCTACGAGCAGTACTTC
TRBD1	NA	TRBV2	TRBJ1-1	CASTGTAVVGTEAFF	TGTGCCAGCACCGGGACAGCGGTAGTTGGCACTGAAGCTTTCTTT
NA	NA	TRBV9	TRBJ2-3	CASSVSRSTDTQYF	TGTGCCAGCAGCGTAAGCCGTAGCACAGATACGCAGTATTTT
NA	NA	TRBV14	TRBJ1-1	CASSLGLYTEAFF	TGTGCCAGCAGCCTCGGACTCTACACTGAAGCTTTCTTT
TRBD1	NA	TRBV6-6	TRBJ2-1	CASSYSDRYNEQFF	TGTGCCAGCAGTTACTCGGACAGGTACAATGAGCAGTTCTTC
TRBD1	few	TRBV28	TRBJ1-2	CASSWTGEGGYTF	TGTGCCAGCAGTTGGACAGGGGAGGGTGGCTACACCTTC
TRBD2	NA	TRBV5-6	TRBJ2-1	CASSPTSGRPVRSYNEQFF	TGTGCCAGCAGCCCGACTAGCGGGAGGCCCGTACGCTCCTACAATGAGCAGTTCTTC
NA	NA	TRBV7-2	TRBJ2-1	CASSLVAASSYNEQFF	TGTGCCAGCAGCTTAGTTGCGGCAAGCTCCTACAATGAGCAGTTCTTC
TRBD1	NA	TRBV20-1	TRBJ2-7	CSASDRQGSIDEQYF	TGCAGTGCTAGTGACCGACAGGGGAGTATCGACGAGCAGTACTTC
TRBD2	NA	TRBV4-3	TRBJ2-7	CASSYTLAGGFYEQYF	TGCGCCAGCAGCTACACCCTAGCGGGAGGATTCTACGAGCAGTACTTC
TRBD2	NA	TRBV7-9	TRBJ2-1	CASSLTSGSLFPNEQFF	TGTGCCAGCAGCTTGACTAGCGGTTCCCTATTCCCCAATGAGCAGTTCTTC
TRBD2	many	TRBV28	TRBJ2-7	CASSLSASGIKEQYF	TGTGCCAGCAGTTTATCGGCTAGCGGGATTAAGGAGCAGTACTTC
TRBD2	NA	TRBV27	TRBJ2-1	CASSLAPSSHLAGSYNEQFF	TGTGCCAGCAGTTTAGCTCCCTCCTCCCATCTAGCGGGGTCCTACAATGAGCAGTTCTTC
TRBD1	NA	TRBV6-5	TRBJ2-1	CASRTGQGRHIEQFF	TGTGCCAGCAGAACGGGACAGGGGAGGCACATTGAGCAGTTCTTC
TRBD1	NA	TRBV28	TRBJ1-2	CASRTSGGVYGYTF	TGTGCCAGCAGAACCTCAGGGGGCGTATATGGCTACACCTTC
TRBD1	few	TRBV7-9	TRBJ1-2	CASSFQTGLDGYTF	TGTGCCAGCAGCTTTCAGACAGGGCTGGATGGCTACACCTTC
NA	many	TRBV6-4	TRBJ1-5	CASSPIYSNQPQHF	TGTGCCAGCTCCCCTATCTATAGCAATCAGCCCCAGCATTTT
TRBD2	few	TRBV7-2	TRBJ2-7	CASSLALAGEHSFEQYF	TGTGCCAGCAGCTTAGCGCTAGCGGGAGAACACTCTTTCGAGCAGTACTTC
NA	NA	TRBV5-4	TRBJ2-2	CASSGRSNTGELFF	TGTGCCAGCAGCGGCCGATCGAACACCGGGGAGCTGTTTTTT
NA	NA	TRBV7-2	TRBJ2-2	CASSSRLGTGGELFF	TGTGCCAGCAGCTCCCGACTAGGGACGGGCGGGGAGCTGTTTTTT
TRBD1	NA	TRBV30	TRBJ2-1	CAWIRDRGINEQFF	TGTGCCTGGATACGGGACAGGGGGATCAATGAGCAGTTCTTC
NA	many	TRBV28	TRBJ2-4	CASSLYGEGKNIQYF	TGTGCCAGCAGTTTATACGGGGAAGGCAAAAACATTCAGTACTTC
NA	NA	TRBV7-2	TRBJ2-7	CASSPNSGAYEQYF	TGTGCCAGCAGCCCCAACTCAGGTGCCTACGAGCAGTACTTC
NA	NA	TRBV28	TRBJ1-2	CASKEGGGYTF	TGTGCCAGCAAGGAAGGCGGTGGCTACACCTTC
NA	NA	TRBV7-2	TRBJ2-3	CASSQQGSTDTQYF	TGTGCCAGCAGCCAGCAGGGGAGCACAGATACGCAGTATTTT
NA	NA	TRBV6-2/TRBV6-3	TRBJ2-3	CASSYDSRDSTDTQYF	TGTGCCAGCAGTTACGATAGTCGTGATAGCACAGATACGCAGTATTTT
NA	NA	TRBV30	TRBJ2-3	CAWTSGTSTDTQYF	TGTGCCTGGACATCCGGGACTAGCACAGATACGCAGTATTTT
TRBD1	NA	TRBV28	TRBJ1-1	CASGTGRMDTEAFF	TGTGCCAGCGGGACAGGGAGGATGGACACTGAAGCTTTCTTT
TRBD1	NA	TRBV20-1	TRBJ2-2	CSASGQAAIGATGELFF	TGCAGTGCTAGTGGACAGGCGGCCATCGGAGCCACCGGGGAGCTGTTTTTT
NA	NA	TRBV9	TRBJ1-3	CASSSGGNTIYF	TGTGCCAGCAGCTCCGGGGGAAACACCATATATTTT
NA	many	TRBV6-6	TRBJ2-2	CATYTGELFF	TGTGCCACCTACACCGGGGAGCTGTTTTTT
TRBD1	NA	TRBV7-2	TRBJ1-5	CASSPQGALQPQHF	TGTGCCAGCAGCCCACAGGGGGCGCTTCAGCCCCAGCATTTT
NA	NA	TRBV19	TRBJ1-5	CASLRTAGSNQPQHF	TGTGCCAGCCTTCGGACAGCTGGCAGCAATCAGCCCCAGCATTTT
TRBD2	once	TRBV18	TRBJ2-7	CASSPGLAAYEQYF	TGTGCCAGCTCACCGGGACTAGCGGCCTACGAGCAGTACTTC
TRBD1	NA	TRBV14	TRBJ2-1	CASSITGTGIYNEQFF	TGTGCCAGCAGCATAACCGGGACAGGGATTTACAATGAGCAGTTCTTC
NA	NA	TRBV6-2/TRBV6-3	TRBJ2-1	CASTPPRGSYNEQFF	TGTGCCAGCACCCCCCCCAGGGGCAGCTACAATGAGCAGTTCTTC
TRBD1	NA	TRBV7-9	TRBJ1-1	CASSLSSSRTGRNTEAFF	TGTGCCAGCAGCTTGTCGTCGTCCAGGACAGGGCGAAACACTGAAGCTTTCTTT
TRBD2	NA	TRBV7-6	TRBJ2-7	CASSLGGLAGNYEQYF	TGTGCCAGCAGCTTAGGGGGACTAGCGGGGAACTACGAGCAGTACTTC
TRBD2	NA	TRBV7-9	TRBJ2-1	CASTLGTSGSPEQFF	TGTGCCAGCACCCTAGGGACTAGCGGGTCCCCTGAGCAGTTCTTC
NA	NA	TRBV7-3	TRBJ1-1	CASSSQRASEAFF	TGTGCCAGCAGCTCTCAGCGGGCCTCTGAAGCTTTCTTT
NA	NA	TRBV30	TRBJ1-5	CAWSVLSGNQPQHF	TGTGCCTGGAGTGTACTCTCGGGCAATCAGCCCCAGCATTTT
NA	NA	TRBV5-6	TRBJ1-1	CASSLVMVGNTEAFF	TGTGCCAGCAGCTTGGTAATGGTCGGGAACACTGAAGCTTTCTTT
NA	NA	TRBV5-1	TRBJ1-3	CASSRAPSSSGNTIYF	TGCGCCAGCAGCCGCGCCCCTTCAAGCTCTGGAAACACCATATATTTT
NA	NA	TRBV6-5	TRBJ1-5	CASSSGNFEGNQPQHF	TGTGCCAGCAGTTCCGGAAACTTTGAGGGCAATCAGCCCCAGCATTTT
NA	NA	TRBV9	TRBJ2-3	CASSPARETDTQYF	TGTGCCAGCAGCCCCGCCCGGGAGACAGATACGCAGTATTTT
NA	NA	TRBV4-3	TRBJ2-3	CASREGRDNTDTQYF	TGCGCCAGCCGCGAGGGTAGGGACAACACAGATACGCAGTATTTT
NA	NA	TRBV28	TRBJ1-1	CASSPFYDRNTEAFF	TGTGCCAGCAGTCCCTTTTACGACAGGAACACTGAAGCTTTCTTT
NA	NA	TRBV4-1	TRBJ1-4	CASSPRSSVAVNEKLFF	TGCGCCAGCAGCCCGAGAAGCTCGGTAGCGGTCAATGAAAAACTGTTTTTT
TRBD1	NA	TRBV11-2	TRBJ2-7	CASSLGDSTWYF	TGTGCCAGCAGCTTAGGGGACAGCACCTGGTACTTC
TRBD1	NA	TRBV6-2/TRBV6-3	TRBJ2-7	CASSYFTGQGYHEQYF	TGTGCCAGCAGTTACTTCACGGGACAGGGGTATCACGAGCAGTACTTC
NA	NA	TRBV11-2	TRBJ2-1	CASSLAGGMWYNEQFF	TGTGCCAGCAGCTTAGCTGGCGGGATGTGGTACAATGAGCAGTTCTTC
NA	few	TRBV11-1	TRBJ2-7	CASSLAAGVIMVYEQYF	TGTGCCAGCAGCTTAGCTGCAGGGGTCATCATGGTCTACGAGCAGTACTTC
NA	NA	TRBV30	TRBJ2-2	CAWNGRVPGELFF	TGTGCCTGGAATGGCAGGGTACCCGGGGAGCTGTTTTTT